Listed below are T cell receptor beta chains from one sample, sequenced in a study of T cells in Graves' hyperthyroidism and ophthalmopathy. TCRdb reanalysed the multiplex PCR reads using MiXCR and keeps one entry per CDR3 protein. The table lists approximately 410,000 distinct CDR3 sequences, roughly 13% of them singletons. Sequencing was done on a sample of blood. Every receptor here comes from a woman aged 18-29 years with Graves' hyperthyroidism. Each CDR3 is given with its conserved first and last residue. Each record gives: D gene, clone size, V gene, J gene, CDR3 DNA, CDR3 protein. D genes are given only for firm matches. Clone size is given for some rows only: seen once, a few or many times, or a class if the clone is expanded.

-	few	TRBV7-8	TRBJ2-1	TGTGCCAGCAGCTTTGGACCAGACAATGAGCAGTTCTTC	CASSFGPDNEQFF
-	many	TRBV5-6	TRBJ2-7	TGTGCCAGCAGCCCACTATACCAACTCGGAAGAAGCTCCTACGAGCAGTACTTC	CASSPLYQLGRSSYEQYF
TRBD2	-	TRBV6-1	TRBJ2-3	TGTGCCAGCAGTGTGAAGGCGGGAGGCGAAGCAGATACGCAGTATTTT	CASSVKAGGEADTQYF
TRBD2	once	TRBV11-2	TRBJ2-1	TGTGCCAGCAGACGCGAGGGACTAGCGGGAGTCCACAATGAGCAGTTCTTC	CASRREGLAGVHNEQFF
TRBD1	-	TRBV25-1	TRBJ1-2	TGTGCCAGCGAAGCCGGGACAGGGGGAGGCTACACCTTC	CASEAGTGGGYTF
TRBD1	-	TRBV7-3	TRBJ2-3	TGTGCCAGCAGCTCAGGACAGGGGCCAGATACGCAGTATTTT	CASSSGQGPDTQYF
TRBD1	many	TRBV12-3/TRBV12-4	TRBJ2-2	TGTGCCAGCAGTTTAGGGACAGGGGTGCTCCCCGGGGAGCTGTTTTTT	CASSLGTGVLPGELFF
TRBD2	few	TRBV20-1	TRBJ2-7	TGCAGTGCTAGCCTGGCTAGCGGGAGCCCCGAGCAGTACTTC	CSASLASGSPEQYF
TRBD2	-	TRBV19	TRBJ2-3	TGTGCCAGTAGTAATGGGCTACTAGCGGGAGGGCCATACACAGATACGCAGTATTTT	CASSNGLLAGGPYTDTQYF
TRBD1	-	TRBV7-2	TRBJ1-6	TGTGCCAGCAGCACGATTGGGACAGGGTTTTCACCCCTCCACTTT	CASSTIGTGFSPLHF
-	-	TRBV6-1	TRBJ1-2	TGTGCCAGCAGGGCCGCGGGGGTAAGCTATGGCTACACCTTC	CASRAAGVSYGYTF
-	few	TRBV7-9	TRBJ2-2	TGTGCCAGCAGCTCACAGGCGGCGAACACCGGGGAGCTGTTTTTT	CASSSQAANTGELFF
-	many	TRBV15	TRBJ2-1	TGTGCCACCAGCAGAGGACAGCAGAGCGATGAGCAGTTCTTC	CATSRGQQSDEQFF
-	medium-sized	TRBV11-2	TRBJ2-7	TGTGCCAGCAGCATCAACCGGGCCTACGAGCAGTACTTC	CASSINRAYEQYF
TRBD1	many	TRBV5-5	TRBJ2-3	TGTGCCAGCAGCACCCGGACAGGGATGGATACGCAGTATTTT	CASSTRTGMDTQYF
TRBD2	few	TRBV3-1	TRBJ2-1	TGTGCCAGCAGCCAGGGAGCGGGGGGCCCCAATGAGCAGTTCTTC	CASSQGAGGPNEQFF
-	many	TRBV7-9	TRBJ2-5	TGTGCCAGCAGCTTAAGGCTCGGGGGCACCCCGGAGACCCAGTACTTC	CASSLRLGGTPETQYF
-	-	TRBV19	TRBJ2-3	TGTGCCAGTAGTGTCGGACTCGCAGATACGCAGTATTTT	CASSVGLADTQYF
-	few	TRBV29-1	TRBJ1-3	TGCAGCGTTGTGTCTTACGAGAGCTCTGGAAACACCATATATTTT	CSVVSYESSGNTIYF
-	many	TRBV30	TRBJ1-5	TGTGCCTGGAGTGTTTCAGGTACCCCTGGCAATCAGCCCCAGCATTTT	CAWSVSGTPGNQPQHF
TRBD1	many	TRBV6-1	TRBJ1-1	TGTGCCAGCAGTTTGGACAGGGAGACTGAAGCTTTCTTT	CASSLDRETEAFF
-	few	TRBV19	TRBJ1-1	TGTGCCAGTAGCATAGAAGCCGGGGGCAGGAGGACTGAAGCTTTCTTT	CASSIEAGGRRTEAFF
-	-	TRBV7-9	TRBJ2-7	TGTGCCAGCAGCATCACAGGGGGGAGGGGCTACGAGCAGTACTTC	CASSITGGRGYEQYF
-	-	TRBV9	TRBJ1-2	TGTGCCAGCAGCGTAGGCAGGGCGGGGGGCTACACCTTC	CASSVGRAGGYTF
-	many	TRBV2	TRBJ2-5	TGTGCCAGCGGGATTATACAAGAGACCCAGTACTTC	CASGIIQETQYF
-	-	TRBV11-2	TRBJ2-7	TGTGCCAGCAGCTTCAGCGGACGTACTGGGGAGCAGTACTTC	CASSFSGRTGEQYF
-	-	TRBV7-3	TRBJ2-6	TGTGCCAGCAGCTTGTCGGGGGGCGCTGGGGCCAACGTCCTGACTTTC	CASSLSGGAGANVLTF
TRBD2	many	TRBV4-3	TRBJ2-2	TGCGCCAGCAGCCGACAACTAGCGGTAGCGAACACCGGGGAGCTGTTTTTT	CASSRQLAVANTGELFF
-	many	TRBV24-1	TRBJ2-1	TGTGCCACCAGTGATTGGTCCAATGAGCAGTTCTTC	CATSDWSNEQFF
TRBD2	few	TRBV18	TRBJ2-1	TGTGCCAGCTCACCATCTTTGGCGTCTAGCGGGAGAGGAGACAATGAGCAGTTCTTC	CASSPSLASSGRGDNEQFF
-	many	TRBV30	TRBJ2-1	TGTGCCTGGAGTGTTTTTGGGGCAGGTGAGCAGTTCTTC	CAWSVFGAGEQFF
-	few	TRBV30	TRBJ1-4	TGTGCCTGGAGTGTAATGGGAGTGAAACTGTTTTTT	CAWSVMGVKLFF
TRBD1	many	TRBV5-1	TRBJ1-4	TGCGCCAGCAGCTCCGAATTACAGGGGGTCGGTGAAAAACTGTTTTTT	CASSSELQGVGEKLFF
-	many	TRBV19	TRBJ2-7	TGTGCCAGACCTGTGCGGGGCATTCTGAACGAGCAGTACTTC	CARPVRGILNEQYF
-	few	TRBV6-1	TRBJ2-2	TGTGCCAGCACCTCCCGGGCCGGGAAGGTCACCGGGGAGCTGTTTTTT	CASTSRAGKVTGELFF
-	many	TRBV28	TRBJ1-1	TGTGCCAGCAGTTTAAATACGGGGGCTTCCAACACTGAAGCTTTCTTT	CASSLNTGASNTEAFF
-	-	TRBV19	TRBJ2-7	TGTGCCAGTAGTATGGAAGGAGGTGGCTACGAGCAGTACTTC	CASSMEGGGYEQYF
-	few	TRBV7-9	TRBJ1-3	TGTGCCAGCAGCTTAGTGATACGCTCTGGAAACACCATATATTTT	CASSLVIRSGNTIYF
TRBD1	many	TRBV28	TRBJ2-3	TGTGCCAGCAGTTGGGACAGGCGGGGAGATACGCAGTATTTT	CASSWDRRGDTQYF
-	many	TRBV6-6	TRBJ1-5	TGTGCCAGCAGTTATTCGGCCAGGGAAGGTCAGCCCCAGCATTTT	CASSYSAREGQPQHF
TRBD2	-	TRBV19	TRBJ2-4	TGTGCCAGTAGTATCCTTTCCCTGGCGGGAGGCTCCCCGACAAACATTCAGTACTTC	CASSILSLAGGSPTNIQYF
-	-	TRBV20-1	TRBJ1-5	TGCAGTGCTAAGACAGCTTATAGCAATCAGCCCCAGCATTTT	CSAKTAYSNQPQHF
TRBD1	many	TRBV19	TRBJ1-5	TGTGCCAGTAGTATGGCTTGGGCAGGGGGGCTTCAGCCCCAGCATTTT	CASSMAWAGGLQPQHF
-	many	TRBV3-1	TRBJ2-1	TGTGCCAGCAGCCAAGTTCTAACAGTAAATGAGCAGTTCTTC	CASSQVLTVNEQFF
TRBD2	many	TRBV5-1	TRBJ2-1	TGCGCCAGCAGCGCCTTTGCCTTCCTAGCGGGAGGGGGTAATGAGCAGTTCTTC	CASSAFAFLAGGGNEQFF
-	-	TRBV30	TRBJ2-5	TGTGCCTGGAGTGGGGGACCGGAGACCCAGTACTTC	CAWSGGPETQYF
-	few	TRBV29-1	TRBJ1-3	TGCAGCGTTATGGGCCTCTCTGGAAACACCATATATTTT	CSVMGLSGNTIYF
TRBD2	many	TRBV27	TRBJ2-7	TGTGCCAGCAGTTTTAGCGGGAGGGCCTACGAGCAGTACTTC	CASSFSGRAYEQYF
TRBD1	many	TRBV5-1	TRBJ1-2	TGCGCCAGCAGCTTGGTAGCAGGGGGCTATGGCTACACCTTC	CASSLVAGGYGYTF
-	-	TRBV5-4	TRBJ2-5	TGTGCCAGCAGCTTGGGAGAAGAGACCCAGCACTTC	CASSLGEETQHF
TRBD2	-	TRBV20-1	TRBJ2-1	TGCAGTGCCGATAGCGGGAGGAGCTCCTACGACGAGCAGTTCTTC	CSADSGRSSYDEQFF
-	many	TRBV20-1	TRBJ1-4	TGCAGTGCTAGTCGGACGGTGAATGAAAAACTGTTTTTT	CSASRTVNEKLFF
-	-	TRBV30	TRBJ1-2	TGTGCCGGCTCAGGGAAGAACTATGGCTACACCTTC	CAGSGKNYGYTF
TRBD2	few	TRBV9	TRBJ2-1	TGTGCCAGCAGCCCCAGACAGGGACTAGCGGGTGAGGAGCAGTTCTTC	CASSPRQGLAGEEQFF
-	many	TRBV13	TRBJ2-7	TGTGCCAGCAGCTTAGGGCGGGTAGCCTACGAGCAGTACTTC	CASSLGRVAYEQYF
-	-	TRBV29-1	TRBJ2-1	TGCAGCGCCGCCTTCGCGGTTAATGAGCAGTTCTTC	CSAAFAVNEQFF